The T cell receptor (beta chain) described here comes from a study of shared clonotypes between healthy human individuals. Turning to the study itself: The donors, a couple of women and a few men, were aged 18 to 49.

A roughly 200 ng quantity of DNA, 25,000 to 35,000 T cell genomes, went into the sorted-subset replicate PCRs. The protocol was immunoSEQ multiplex PCR, while the TCRdb copy is restricted to in-frame clones and leaves out a portion. This sample has about 2 million clones, with approximately 95% found just once. CDR3 length: 11 residues. V lost 7 bases, J lost 12 bases, and 10 bases lay in between. CDR1 is SGHNT and CDR2 is YENEEA in the germline V gene. It was CD45RO-negative cells, positively selected for CCR7, that made up naive CD8 cells, with terminally differentiated effector memory CD45RA+ cells excluded.

The sequence came from a man younger than 35 in good health. Source material: naive CD8+ T cells sorted from blood. The V call is TRBV11-3, the J call TRBJ1-6; D is ambiguous. CDR3 coding DNA: TGTGCCAGCAACTCAAGTGGACCCCTCCACTTT. Amino acid sequence: CASNSSGPLHF. Full variable domain (rest looked up from reference TRBV11-3 and TRBJ1-6): EAGVVQSPRYKIIEKKQPVAFWCNPISGHNTLYWYLQNLGQGPELLIRYENEEAVDDSQLPKDRFSAERLKGVDSTLKIQPAELGDSAVYLCASNSSGPLHFGNGTRLTVT.